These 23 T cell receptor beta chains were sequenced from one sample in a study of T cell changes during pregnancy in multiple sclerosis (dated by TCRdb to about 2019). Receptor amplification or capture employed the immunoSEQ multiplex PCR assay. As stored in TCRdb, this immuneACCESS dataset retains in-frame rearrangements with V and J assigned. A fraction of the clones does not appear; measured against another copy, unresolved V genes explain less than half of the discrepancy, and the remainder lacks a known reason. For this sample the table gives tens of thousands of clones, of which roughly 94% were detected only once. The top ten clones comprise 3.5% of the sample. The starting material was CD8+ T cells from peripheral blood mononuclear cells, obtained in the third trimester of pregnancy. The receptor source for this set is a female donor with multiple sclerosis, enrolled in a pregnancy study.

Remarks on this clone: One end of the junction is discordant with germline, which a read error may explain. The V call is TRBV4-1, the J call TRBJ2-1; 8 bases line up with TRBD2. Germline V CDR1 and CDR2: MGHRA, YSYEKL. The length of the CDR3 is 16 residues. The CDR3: CASSQVWTGGGLAQFF. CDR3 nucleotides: TGCGCCAGCAGTCAAGTCTGGACGGGAGGGGGGTTAGCGCAGTTCTTC.

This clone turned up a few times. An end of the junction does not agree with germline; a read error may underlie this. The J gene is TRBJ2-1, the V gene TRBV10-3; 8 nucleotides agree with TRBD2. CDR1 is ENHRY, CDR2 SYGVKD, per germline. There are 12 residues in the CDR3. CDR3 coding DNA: TGTGCCATCAAGTCGGCAGAGGGACTAGTGATCTTC. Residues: CAIKSAEGLVIF.

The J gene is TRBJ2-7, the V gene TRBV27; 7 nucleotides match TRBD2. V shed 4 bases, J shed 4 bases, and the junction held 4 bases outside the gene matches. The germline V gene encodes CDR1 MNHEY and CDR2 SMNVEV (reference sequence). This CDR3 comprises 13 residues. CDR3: CASSWDSGYEQYF. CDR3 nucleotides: TGTGCCAGCAGTTGGGATAGCGGGTACGAGCAGTACTTC.

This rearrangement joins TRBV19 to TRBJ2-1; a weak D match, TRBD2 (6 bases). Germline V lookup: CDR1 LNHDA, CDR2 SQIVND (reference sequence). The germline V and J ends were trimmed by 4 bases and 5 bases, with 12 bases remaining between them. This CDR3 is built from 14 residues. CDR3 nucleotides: TGTGCCAGTAGTAAACGGGGGAGCAACAATGAGCAGTTCTTC. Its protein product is CASSKRGSNNEQFF.

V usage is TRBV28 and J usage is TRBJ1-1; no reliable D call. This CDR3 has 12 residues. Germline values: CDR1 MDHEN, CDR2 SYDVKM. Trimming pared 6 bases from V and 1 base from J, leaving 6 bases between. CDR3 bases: TGTGCCAGCAGCCCTCGGAACACTGAAGCTTTCTTT. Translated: CASSPRNTEAFF.

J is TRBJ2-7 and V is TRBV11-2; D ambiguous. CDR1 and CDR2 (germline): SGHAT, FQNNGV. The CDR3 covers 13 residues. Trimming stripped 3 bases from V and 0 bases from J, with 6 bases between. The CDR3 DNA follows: TGTGCCAGCAGCTTGACTTCCTCCTACGAGCAGTACTTC. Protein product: CASSLTSSYEQYF.

The CDR3 coding sequence is TGTGCCAGCAGCTTGGGTCGGTTTTCCTACGAGCAGTACTTC. Encoded protein: CASSLGRFSYEQYF. V and J are TRBV5-4 and TRBJ2-7, with D unclear. CDR1 is SGHNT and CDR2 is YYREEE in the germline V gene (reference sequence). Deletions cut 0 bases from V and 1 base from J, with 8 bases between. The CDR3 length is 14 residues.

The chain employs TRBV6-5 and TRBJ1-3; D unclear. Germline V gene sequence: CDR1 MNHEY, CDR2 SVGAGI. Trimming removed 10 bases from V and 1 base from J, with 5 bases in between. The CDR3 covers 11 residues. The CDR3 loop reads CATLSGNTIYF. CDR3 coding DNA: TGTGCCACCCTTTCTGGAAACACCATATATTTT.

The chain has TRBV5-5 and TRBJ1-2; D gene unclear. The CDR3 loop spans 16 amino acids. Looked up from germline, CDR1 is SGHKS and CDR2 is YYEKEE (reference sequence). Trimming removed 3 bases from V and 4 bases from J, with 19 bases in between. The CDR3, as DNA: TGTGCCAGCAGCTCCCTGCGGCGGGCTGGAAGCTATGGCTACACCTTC. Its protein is CASSSLRRAGSYGYTF.

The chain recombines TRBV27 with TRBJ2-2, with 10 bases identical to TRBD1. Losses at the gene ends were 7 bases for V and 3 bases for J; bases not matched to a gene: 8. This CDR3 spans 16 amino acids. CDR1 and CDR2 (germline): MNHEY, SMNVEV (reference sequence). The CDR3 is CASTHDRGLDTGELFF. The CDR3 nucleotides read TGTGCCAGCACCCACGACAGGGGGCTGGACACCGGGGAGCTGTTTTTT.

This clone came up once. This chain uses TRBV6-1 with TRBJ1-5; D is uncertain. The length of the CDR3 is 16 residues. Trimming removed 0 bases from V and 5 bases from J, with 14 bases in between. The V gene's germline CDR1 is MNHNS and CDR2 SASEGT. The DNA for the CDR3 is TGTGCCAGCAGTGAAGCGCCCGGTCGAGTTGATCAGCCCCAGCATTTT. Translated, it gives CASSEAPGRVDQPQHF.

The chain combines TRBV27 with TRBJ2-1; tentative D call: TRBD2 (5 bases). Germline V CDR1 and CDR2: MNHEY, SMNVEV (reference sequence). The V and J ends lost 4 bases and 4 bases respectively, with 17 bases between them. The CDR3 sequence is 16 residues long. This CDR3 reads CASSSALGRLYNEQFF. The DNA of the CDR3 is TGTGCCAGCAGTTCAGCTCTGGGGAGACTATACAATGAGCAGTTCTTC.

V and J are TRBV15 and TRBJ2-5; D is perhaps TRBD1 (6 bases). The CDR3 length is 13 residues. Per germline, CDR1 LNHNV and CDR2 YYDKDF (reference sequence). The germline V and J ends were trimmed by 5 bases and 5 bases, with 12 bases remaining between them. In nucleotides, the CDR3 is TGTGCCACCAGCTCCAGGGGCGTGGAGACCCAGTACTTC. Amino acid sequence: CATSSRGVETQYF. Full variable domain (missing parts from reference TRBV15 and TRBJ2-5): DAMVIQNPRYQVTQFGKPVTLSCSQTLNHNVMYWYQQKSSQAPKLLFHYYDKDFNNEADTPDNFQSRRPNTSFCFLDIRSPGLGDTAMYLCATSSRGVETQYFGPGTRLLVL.

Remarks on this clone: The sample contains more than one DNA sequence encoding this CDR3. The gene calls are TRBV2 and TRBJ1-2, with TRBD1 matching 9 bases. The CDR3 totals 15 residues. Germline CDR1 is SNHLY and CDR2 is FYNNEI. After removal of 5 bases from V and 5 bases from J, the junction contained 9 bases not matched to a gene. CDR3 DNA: TGTGCCAGCAGTTTCCGGGACAGGGACAATTATGGCTACACCTTC. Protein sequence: CASSFRDRDNYGYTF.

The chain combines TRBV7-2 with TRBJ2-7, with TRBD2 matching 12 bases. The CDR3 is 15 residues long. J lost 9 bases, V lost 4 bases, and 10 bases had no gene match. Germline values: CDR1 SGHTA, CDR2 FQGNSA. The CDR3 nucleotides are TGTGCCAGCAGCTGGGTTGGGCTAGCGGGAGGGCCGCAGTACTTC. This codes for CASSWVGLAGGPQYF. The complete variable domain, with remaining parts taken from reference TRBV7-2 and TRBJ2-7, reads GAGVSQSPSNKVTEKGKDVELRCDPISGHTALYWYRQSLGQGLEFLIYFQGNSAPDKSGLPSDRFSAERTGGSVSTLTIQRTQQEDSAVYLCASSWVGLAGGPQYFGPGTRLTVT.

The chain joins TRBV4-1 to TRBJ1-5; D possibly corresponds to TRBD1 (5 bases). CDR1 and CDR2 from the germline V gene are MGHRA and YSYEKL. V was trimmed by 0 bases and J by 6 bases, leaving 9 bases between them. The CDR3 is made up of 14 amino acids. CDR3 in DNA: TGCGCCAGCAGCCAAGACAGAAGGGGTCAGCCCCAGCATTTT. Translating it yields CASSQDRRGQPQHF.

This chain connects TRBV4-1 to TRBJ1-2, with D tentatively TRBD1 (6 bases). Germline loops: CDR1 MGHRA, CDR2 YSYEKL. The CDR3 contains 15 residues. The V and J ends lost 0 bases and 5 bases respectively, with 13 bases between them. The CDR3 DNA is TGCGCCAGCAGCCAAGATAGGGGGGGAAATTATGGCTACACCTTC. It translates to CASSQDRGGNYGYTF.

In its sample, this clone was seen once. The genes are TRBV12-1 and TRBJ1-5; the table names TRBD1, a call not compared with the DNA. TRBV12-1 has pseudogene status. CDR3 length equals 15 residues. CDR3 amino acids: CASSFGGQGNQPQHF. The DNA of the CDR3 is TGTGCCAGCAGCTTTGGGGGACAGGGGAATCAGCCCCAGCATTTT.

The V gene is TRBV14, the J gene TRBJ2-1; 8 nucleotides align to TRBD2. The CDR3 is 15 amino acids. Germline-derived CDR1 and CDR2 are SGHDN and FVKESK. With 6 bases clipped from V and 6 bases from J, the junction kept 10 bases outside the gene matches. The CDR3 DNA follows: TGTGCCAGCAGGGCCGGGACTAGGGACCTCAATGAGCAGTTCTTC. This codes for CASRAGTRDLNEQFF. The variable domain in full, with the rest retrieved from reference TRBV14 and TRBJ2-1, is EAGVTQFPSHSVIEKGQTVTLRCDPISGHDNLYWYRRVMGKEIKFLLHFVKESKQDESGMPNNRFLAERTGGTYSTLKVQPAELEDSGVYFCASRAGTRDLNEQFFGPGTRLTVL.

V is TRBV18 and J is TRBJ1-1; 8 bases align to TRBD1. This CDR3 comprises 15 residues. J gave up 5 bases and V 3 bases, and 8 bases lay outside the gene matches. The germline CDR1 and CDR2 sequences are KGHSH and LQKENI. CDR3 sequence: CASSPPDRVGTEAFF. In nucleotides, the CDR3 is TGTGCCAGCTCACCTCCGGACAGGGTAGGAACTGAAGCTTTCTTT.

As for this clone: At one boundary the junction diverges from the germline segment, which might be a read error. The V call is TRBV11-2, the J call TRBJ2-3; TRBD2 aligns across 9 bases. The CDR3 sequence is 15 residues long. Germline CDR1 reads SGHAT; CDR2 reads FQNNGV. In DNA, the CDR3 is TGTGCCAGCAGCTTAGAGCCTCGAGGTAGCGGGAGCACGAATTTT. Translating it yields CASSLEPRGSGSTNF.

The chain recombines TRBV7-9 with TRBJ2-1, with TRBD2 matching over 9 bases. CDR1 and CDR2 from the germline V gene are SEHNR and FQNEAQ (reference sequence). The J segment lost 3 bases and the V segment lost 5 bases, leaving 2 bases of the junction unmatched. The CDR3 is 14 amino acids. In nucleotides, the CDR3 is TGTGCCAGCAGCCCGACTAGCGGCTACAATGAGCAGTTCTTC. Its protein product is CASSPTSGYNEQFF.

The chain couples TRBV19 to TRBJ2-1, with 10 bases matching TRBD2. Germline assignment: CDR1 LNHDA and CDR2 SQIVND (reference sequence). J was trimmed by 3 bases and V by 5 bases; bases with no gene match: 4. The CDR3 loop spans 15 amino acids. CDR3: CASSPSSGSYNEQFF. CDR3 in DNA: TGTGCCAGTAGTCCTTCTAGCGGGAGCTACAATGAGCAGTTCTTC.